Below, 29 T cell receptor beta chains from the same sample are listed, as sequenced in a study of blood T cells in healthy people across ages. The second PCR ran about 6 to 11 cycles with a sample-barcoded 5' primer and J-beta primers. TCRdb ran MiXCR on the 5' RACE reads and lists one entry per CDR3 protein. The sample records some 940,000 distinct CDR3 sequences, 25% to 30% being singletons. This sample also belongs to another study, concerning T cells of mothers and their children.

Input material: blood. Every receptor here comes from a woman aged 40-49 years in good health.

The chain carries TRBV2 and TRBJ1-2; D is perhaps TRBD1 (5 bases). Germline V gene lookup returns CDR1 SNHLY and CDR2 FYNNEI. The V gene lost 2 bases and the J gene lost 5 bases, with 12 bases spanning the gap. The CDR3 spans 14 residues. The CDR3 sequence is CASSEFIGEYGYTF. For the CDR3, the DNA is TGTGCCAGCAGTGAATTCATAGGGGAATATGGCTACACCTTC.

The chain has TRBV5-4 and TRBJ1-1, with no clear D. Germline loops: CDR1 SGHNT, CDR2 YYREEE (reference sequence). V lost 0 bases, J lost 4 bases, and 7 bases lay in between. The CDR3 contains 13 residues. The chain's CDR3 is CASSLGHVTEAFF. The CDR3 DNA reads as TGTGCCAGCAGCTTGGGACATGTCACTGAAGCTTTCTTT.

The rearrangement uses TRBV7-2 and TRBJ1-5; a weak D match, TRBD1 (6 bases). CDR3 length: 14 amino acids. Germline V gene sequence: CDR1 SGHTA, CDR2 FQGNSA. The V gene lost 5 bases and the J gene lost 6 bases, with 14 bases spanning the gap. The CDR3 reads CASSAYRAGQPQHF. The DNA for the CDR3 is TGTGCCAGCAGCGCCTACAGGGCTGGTCAGCCCCAGCATTTT.

This clonotype was counted a few times. V gene TRBV28 combines with J gene TRBJ1-6; 11 bases match TRBD1. V lost 6 bases to trimming and J lost 8 bases; unmatched junction nucleotides: 0. Germline V CDR1 and CDR2: MDHEN, SYDVKM. This CDR3 has 13 residues. CDR3 bases: TGTGCCAGCAGGGACAGGGGGCATTCACCCCTCCACTTT. The encoded protein is CASRDRGHSPLHF.

The table lists this clonotype with a few counts. The chain employs TRBV4-3 and TRBJ1-2; D gene ambiguous. The CDR3 is 16 amino acids. The V gene's germline CDR1 is LGHNA and CDR2 YSLEER. The V end was cut by 4 bases, the J end by 0 bases, with 15 bases between. The CDR3 here is CASSLMTGKANYGYTF. The CDR3 DNA follows: TGCGCCAGCAGCCTAATGACCGGGAAAGCTAACTATGGCTACACCTTC.

In its sample, this clonotype was seen many times. The chain carries TRBV7-2 and TRBJ2-5; possible D gene TRBD2, 6 bases. Trimming took 4 bases from V and 5 from J, leaving 17 bases between them. The CDR3 has 15 amino acids. From germline, CDR1 is SGHTA and CDR2 FQGNSA. The CDR3: CASSYGRGTRETQYF. CDR3 DNA: TGTGCCAGCAGCTACGGGCGGGGAACTCGGGAGACCCAGTACTTC. The variable domain in full, with the rest retrieved from reference TRBV7-2 and TRBJ2-5, is GAGVSQSPSNKVTEKGKDVELRCDPISGHTALYWYRQSLGQGLEFLIYFQGNSAPDKSGLPSDRFSAERTGGSVSTLTIQRTQQEDSAVYLCASSYGRGTRETQYFGPGTRLLVL.

This clonotype was recorded a few times. This sequence joins TRBV12-3 or TRBV12-4 and TRBJ1-2; no reliable D call. The CDR3 extends over 14 amino acids. V shed 7 bases and J shed 3 bases, with 15 bases lying between them. The CDR3 nucleotides are TGTGCCAGCACTGACGGACCGTCTGACTATGGCTACACCTTC. This translates into CASTDGPSDYGYTF.

This clonotype was seen many times. V usage is TRBV29-1 and J usage is TRBJ2-7, with 15 bases aligning to TRBD2. Germline trimming cut 5 bases from V and 0 bases from J; bases unmatched to any gene: 8. This CDR3 is 17 amino acids long. CDR1 and CDR2 (germline): SQVTM, ANQGSEA. CDR3 DNA: TGCAGCGTTAAAGGGACTAGCGGGGGGTCCTACTCCTACGAGCAGTACTTC. Protein sequence: CSVKGTSGGSYSYEQYF.

This clonotype turned up a few times. The V gene is TRBV11-3, the J gene TRBJ2-3; the match to TRBD2 covers 16 bases. With V trimmed by 5 bases and J by 3 bases, 14 bases remained unmatched. Looked up from germline, CDR1 is SGHNT and CDR2 is YENEEA. The CDR3 is made up of 20 amino acids. The CDR3 DNA follows: TGTGCCAGCAGCCCCGGGACTAGCGGGGGGGTCTTTTATAGGACAGATACGCAGTATTTT. Translated, it gives CASSPGTSGGVFYRTDTQYF.

The chain carries TRBV3-1 and TRBJ2-7; D gene uncertain. Germline CDR1 LGHDT, CDR2 YNNKEL (reference sequence). With 0 bases removed from V and 3 bases from J, the gap between germline ends came to 12 bases. The CDR3 is made up of 15 amino acids. CDR3 coding DNA: TGTGCCAGCAGCCAAGATTTGGGCTTAGGCTACGAGCAGTACTTC. Translation: CASSQDLGLGYEQYF.

This clonotype occurred many times. This sequence joins TRBV4-2 and TRBJ2-7; tentatively, D is TRBD1 (5 bases). CDR1 and CDR2 (germline): LGHNA, YNFKEQ. This CDR3 has 16 residues. Trimming pared 4 bases from V and 3 bases from J, leaving 19 bases between. The CDR3 nucleotides are TGTGCCAGCAGCCCAAGAATAGTAGGGGTCGACTACGAGCAGTACTTC. Its translation is CASSPRIVGVDYEQYF.

The chain couples TRBV2 to TRBJ2-1, with D maybe TRBD1 (5 bases). CDR3 length: 13 residues. V was pared by 4 bases and J by 5 bases, with 9 bases between. CDR1 and CDR2 (germline): SNHLY, FYNNEI. CDR3 protein: CASSADSNNEQFF. In DNA form, the CDR3 reads TGTGCCAGCAGTGCCGACAGCAACAATGAGCAGTTCTTC.

This clonotype was recorded a few times. V gene TRBV6-1 combines with J gene TRBJ1-5; D unclear. The CDR3 totals 16 residues. Trimming took 0 bases from V and 2 from J, leaving 11 bases between them. The V gene's germline CDR1 is MNHNS and CDR2 SASEGT. CDR3 in DNA: TGTGCCAGCAGTGAAGCTGGAGCCTCAGGCAATCAGCCCCAGCATTTT. This sequence encodes CASSEAGASGNQPQHF.

This clonotype was counted at least ten times. This chain links TRBV24-1 with TRBJ2-7; D is perhaps TRBD1 or TRBD2 (6 bases each). Trimming cost V 4 bases and J 6 bases, with 15 bases left between them. In germline, CDR1 is KGHDR, CDR2 SFDVKD. The CDR3 has 14 residues. DNA of the CDR3: TGTGCCACCAGTGACCCCAGGAGGGGGAGCGAGCAGTACTTC. Encoded protein: CATSDPRRGSEQYF.

In this sample, this clonotype turned up many times. The CDR3 nucleotides read TGCAGCGTTGAAGATCCATTCGCCCATGAGCAGTTCTTC. It translates to CSVEDPFAHEQFF. The chain employs TRBV29-1 and TRBJ2-1; D call uncertain. Trimming stripped 0 bases from V and 8 bases from J, with 11 bases between. Germline CDR1 SQVTM, CDR2 ANQGSEA. This CDR3 contains 13 residues.

This clonotype appeared a few times. The chain joins TRBV21-1 to TRBJ1-5; the table's D call, TRBD1, was not checked against the DNA. TRBV21-1 is a recognized pseudogene. There are 15 residues in the CDR3. The CDR3: CASSSAQGASQPQHF. CDR3 DNA: TGTGCCAGCAGCTCGGCACAGGGGGCAAGTCAGCCCCAGCATTTT.

The chain links TRBV4-1 to TRBJ2-7, with TRBD2 identical over 8 bases. With V trimmed by 0 bases and J by 3 bases, 7 bases remained unmatched. Germline V lookup: CDR1 MGHRA, CDR2 YSYEKL. This CDR3 is built from 16 residues. The CDR3, as DNA: TGCGCCAGCAGCCAAGATGTATCGGGGGGGGTCTACGAGCAGTACTTC. It yields the protein CASSQDVSGGVYEQYF.

This clonotype showed up just a few times. The chain carries TRBV6-1 and TRBJ2-7, with D perhaps matching TRBD2 (6 bases). CDR3 length equals 13 residues. V lost 10 bases to trimming and J lost 0 bases, with 13 bases between them. The V gene's germline CDR1 is MNHNS and CDR2 SASEGT. The CDR3, as DNA: TGTGCCACAATCGGCGGGGACTCCTACGAGCAGTACTTC. Amino acids: CATIGGDSYEQYF.

The rearrangement joins TRBV20-1 to TRBJ2-6; tentatively, D is TRBD2 (6 bases). CDR1 DFQATT and CDR2 SNEGSKA come from the germline V gene (reference sequence). V lost 6 bases and J 1 base, leaving 13 bases between the germline ends. The CDR3 totals 15 residues. In nucleotides, the CDR3 is TGCAGTGCCGATAGCCTAGCGTCTGGGGCCAACGTCCTGACTTTC. Its translation: CSADSLASGANVLTF.

This clonotype was counted ten times or more. V usage is TRBV29-1 and J usage is TRBJ2-5; D is uncertain. From germline, CDR1 is SQVTM and CDR2 ANQGSEA. The CDR3 loop spans 13 amino acids. The V end lost 4 bases, the J end lost 2 bases, and 11 bases lay between the germline ends. The CDR3 DNA is TGCAGCGTTGTGCGCAGGCGACAAGAGACCCAGTACTTC. It encodes CSVVRRRQETQYF.

Only a few counts were recorded for this clonotype. The V and J genes are TRBV20-1 and TRBJ1-2; D is ambiguous. This CDR3 comprises 15 residues. The V gene lost 3 bases and the J gene lost 7 bases, with 21 bases spanning the gap. CDR1 and CDR2 (germline): DFQATT, SNEGSKA (reference sequence). CDR3 sequence: CSASPLDIAFGGYTF. CDR3 in DNA: TGCAGTGCTAGCCCCCTGGATATTGCCTTCGGTGGCTACACCTTC.

A few counts support this clonotype. The chain uses TRBV7-3 and TRBJ2-3; no clear D. Trimming removed 3 bases from V and 2 bases from J, with 12 bases in between. CDR3 length equals 15 residues. Looked up from germline, CDR1 is SGHTA and CDR2 is FQGTGA. The CDR3 nucleotides read TGTGCCAGCAGCTTGACACCATCCTCCACAGATACGCAGTATTTT. Translation: CASSLTPSSTDTQYF.

V is TRBV7-3 and J is TRBJ1-1, with a tentative D call TRBD1 (6 bases). The CDR3 consists of 13 residues. V lost 8 bases and J 10 bases, leaving 20 bases between the germline ends. Germline loops: CDR1 SGHTA, CDR2 FQGTGA. CDR3 sequence: CASRTKTGGRAFF. The CDR3 DNA reads TGTGCCAGCCGTACAAAGACAGGAGGACGAGCTTTCTTT.

Of note for this clonotype: Just one base apart from a much larger clone, this may be a read error. This chain joins TRBV29-1 and TRBJ2-3; tentatively, D is TRBD2 (7 bases). The germline V gene has CDR1 SQVTM and CDR2 ANQGSEA. This CDR3 has 14 residues. CDR3 coding DNA: TGCAGCGTTAGGGGGACTACCAGCACAGATACGCAGGATTTT. Protein product: CSVRGTTSTDTQDF.

Remarks on this clonotype: A read error may be the cause here, since a much bigger clone is one base away. V gene TRBV5-1 combines with J gene TRBJ2-7; 12 positions match TRBD1. In germline, CDR1 is SGHRS, CDR2 YFSETQ. Losses at the gene ends were 4 bases for V and 5 bases for J; bases not matched to a gene: 10. This CDR3 is built from 16 residues. CDR3 bases: TGCGCCAGCAGCGCGGGGGACAGGGGGCGCAGGGACGAGCAGTACTTC. Protein sequence: CASSAGDRGRRDEQYF.

J is TRBJ1-5 and V is TRBV18; D uncertain. The CDR3 spans 12 residues. The V end was cut by 3 bases, the J end by 8 bases, with 8 bases between. Germline V CDR1 and CDR2: KGHSH, LQKENI. For the CDR3, the DNA is TGTGCCAGCTCACCTTCAGACAAGCCCCAGCATTTT. Translating gives CASSPSDKPQHF. The variable domain in full, completed from reference TRBV18 and TRBJ1-5, reads NAGVMQNPRHLVRRRGQEARLRCSPMKGHSHVYWYRQLPEEGLKFMVYLQKENIIDESGMPKERFSAEFPKEGPSILRIQQVVRGDSAAYFCASSPSDKPQHFGDGTRLSIL.

The table lists this clonotype with a count of one. Here the CDR3 DNA reads TGCAGTGCTAGACCCGACAATGAAAAACTGTATTTT. Its protein is CSARPDNEKLYF. The chain is built from TRBV20-1 and TRBJ2-3; D not resolved. The germline V and J ends were trimmed by 2 bases and 14 bases, with 17 bases remaining between them. The CDR3 spans 12 residues. Germline CDR1 DFQATT, CDR2 SNEGSKA (reference sequence).

This clonotype was seen at least ten times. This rearrangement joins TRBV7-9 to TRBJ1-2; D is ambiguous. The germline V gene has CDR1 SEHNR and CDR2 FQNEAQ (reference sequence). Trimming removed 0 bases from V and 0 bases from J, with 2 bases in between. The length of the CDR3 is 13 residues. In nucleotides, the CDR3 is TGTGCCAGCAGCTTAGCGTCTAACTATGGCTACACCTTC. Protein sequence: CASSLASNYGYTF. Using reference TRBV7-9 and TRBJ1-2 for the parts outside the CDR3, the full variable domain is DTGVSQNPRHKITKRGQNVTFRCDPISEHNRLYWYRQTLGQGPEFLTYFQNEAQLEKSRLLSDRFSAERPKGSFSTLEIQRTEQGDSAMYLCASSLASNYGYTFGSGTRLTVV.

V is TRBV7-9 and J is TRBJ2-7; D is unclear. The germline V gene encodes CDR1 SEHNR and CDR2 FQNEAQ (reference sequence). The CDR3 sequence is 14 residues long. V lost 4 bases and J 0 bases, leaving 10 bases between the germline ends. CDR3 sequence reads: CASSSGPVSYEQYF. In nucleotides, the CDR3 is TGTGCCAGCAGCTCCGGACCTGTCTCCTACGAGCAGTACTTC.